This T cell receptor (beta chain) was identified during a study of CD8+CD57+ T cells in acquired aplastic anemia. As to this clonotype: Its antigen is not known.

Researchers used genomic DNA as the template to profile TCR beta VDJ and CDR3. One entry per CDR3 protein results from TCRdb running MiXCR on the reads. The sample shows some 170,000 distinct CDR3 sequences, over 70% of them seen only once. Germline lookup yields CDR1 DFQATT and CDR2 SNEGSKA (reference sequence). V lost 0 bases to trimming and J lost 2 bases, with 11 bases between them. The CDR3 runs to 14 residues. Sequenced patients had shown CD8+CD57+ cell expansion by flow cytometry. Overall study results and limits: Both patients and controls carried the same twenty-nine CD8+ CDR3 sequences. Controls did not differ significantly from patients in CD8+ Simpson's diversity.

This clonotype was sampled from a human donor with aplastic anemia. Sequencing was performed on sorted CD4+, CD8+, or CD8+CD57+ T cells (not recorded which) from PBMCs. This chain uses TRBV20-1 with TRBJ2-7, with D possibly being TRBD1 (5 bases). CDR3 amino acids: CSARDAGSTYEQYF. The CDR3 nucleotides are TGCAGTGCTAGAGATGCAGGGTCCACCTACGAGCAGTACTTC.